This TCR beta chain is drawn from a study of blood T cell repertoires in COVID-19 (dated by TCRdb to the early 2020s). Study-wide context: Samples covering the acute and convalescent phases of COVID-19 were provided by collaborators in the United States, Italy and Spain. The material from the prospective study consisted of cDNA or gDNA derived from T cells, B-cell-depleted T cells, or PBMCs. Deeply sampled blood TCRbeta repertoires from subjects exposed to, actively infected with, or recovered from COVID-19 were included in the dataset. A freely available public database, intended as a resource for researchers studying the immune response to SARS-CoV-2, is where the repertoires were released. Samples came from the ongoing ImmuneRACE study (first 160 participants) plus 1,254 subjects from 6 global collaborators. Sample metadata almost always included a de-identified subject ID, COVID-19 status, age in years and sex. Where available, HLA class I and class II types were obtained from metadata supplied by the sample provider rather than from assay-based typing. Study-level results and caveats: How much clinical and demographic metadata was included differed by source and by participant, and the metadata was provided uncurated.

TCRbeta CDR3 regions were amplified from genomic DNA by means of the immunoSEQ Assay, a bias-controlled multiplex PCR. The published analysis was carried out like this. Nucleated cell counts per sample were estimated from amplification of reference gene primers within the assay. To quantify the absolute abundance of each unique TCRbeta CDR3 rearrangement, sequence reads were collapsed and filtered. For each sample, productive Simpson clonality was calculated as the square root of Simpson's diversity index over productive rearrangements. The clones in this table, taken by TCRdb from immuneACCESS, are in-frame only. Not every clone is retained; where verified, under half of the shortfall comes from an unresolved V gene, and the cause of the rest is unknown. V and J calls and clone size follow that table, whereas D and trimming were derived from the DNA. The sample table holds some 110,000 clones, of which about 90% were seen once. The ten most abundant clones make up roughly 2% of the sample.

CDR1 and CDR2, per the germline V gene, are SGHDT and YYEEEE. V is cut by 1 base and J by 8 bases, and the space between the germline ends is 12 bases. The CDR3 sequence holds 13 residues, the cysteine and phenylalanine included. The only DNA kept is the CDR3, 39 bases in frame from the first base. Notes on this clone: No antigen is known for it. Within one base of it there is no much larger clone, and no base qualities were kept.

At one collaborating source in Seattle, patients were enrolled during active infection and were followed longitudinally through the course of disease. Each collaborating institution followed its own protocols to collect whole blood in K2EDTA tubes. For TCRbeta analysis, collaborators shipped samples as frozen whole blood, isolated PBMCs, or DNA extracted from either of those sample types. The specimen was peripheral blood. This TCR was recovered from a man aged 50 to 59 with COVID-19, enrolled during active disease. Recombination joined TRBV5-6 with TRBJ1-2; the D gene is not confidently resolved. The CDR3 region has the sequence CASSLLGPRGYTF. The sequenced DNA is TGTGCCAGCAGCTTGCTCGGTCCGAGGGGCTACACCTTC.